The sequence of this T cell receptor (beta chain) was determined in a study of vaccination effects on CD4 cells after COVID-19 (dated by TCRdb to between 2021 and 2022). For the study in its entirety: To identify antigen-specific CD4+ T cell clonotypes by their expansion, the ViraFEST assay first stimulated PBMC with viral peptide pools and then applied TCR sequencing. Post-vaccine samples across the study were collected a median of 72 days after the second dose, with a range of 14 to 241. In both COVID-19 convalescent patients and infection-naive vaccine recipients, the study compared SARS-CoV-2 spike-specific CD4+ TCR repertoires from before mRNA vaccination with those from after it. Three convalescent patients were sampled early (day +14) and late (day +241, +227, +161 respectively) after vaccination. The Oncomine TCR Beta short-read assay on an Illumina iSeq 100 was used to sequence cultures from other donors in the study. About 2.2 million PBMC per well were cultured in IMDM with about 5.4% human AB serum, 10 IU/ml IL-2 and gentamicin, plus 10 ug/ml peptides. Altogether, over 9 COVID-19 convalescent patients and 4 SARS-CoV-2-naive healthy vaccine recipients made up the full study.

After less than 13 days of culture, CD4+ T cells were isolated with the EasySep CD4+ T cell isolation kit. Convalescent patients had PCR-confirmed SARS-CoV-2 infection between March and December 2020, before Alpha, Beta and Delta variants emerged in the United States. Participants received two doses of either the BNT162b2 or the mRNA-1273 mRNA SARS-CoV-2 vaccine. On days 3 and 7, half of the culture medium was replaced with fresh IL-2-containing medium. Each peptide stimulation condition was cultured in triplicate wells unless otherwise noted. Using Ficoll-Paque Plus gradient centrifugation, PBMC were separated from whole blood and then either used fresh or cryopreserved at -140C. Genomic DNA was extracted from cultured CD4+ T cells with the QIAamp micro DNA kit. What the work shows at the level of the full study, not this receptor alone: Only a small number of convalescent patients were included, and no early post-infection timepoints were available, which limited the study. In convalescent patients, the post-vaccine spike-reactive repertoire was composed mainly of new vaccine-induced clones that were largely distinct from infection-induced clones. Marked clonal contraction was observed in both infection-induced and vaccine-induced clones at late post-vaccination timepoints, consistent with waning T cell responses.

The library was obtained by the immunoSEQ multiplex PCR assay. DNA from the cultured, isolated CD4+ T cells was subjected to TCR beta CDR3 sequencing. From the authors' description of their analysis: Non-productive TCR sequences were discarded, and reads were trimmed to the CDR3 region, with only CDR3s of 7 or more amino acids retained. Antigen-specific clonotypes were identified with the MANAFEST web app by comparing expansion in peptide wells against reference cultures. Positive clones required FDR<0.05 expansion versus reference and all other wells, odds ratio above 5, and frequency above 0.1% in two replicate wells. A clonotype was defined as cross-reactive if the clonotype was significantly expanded both in SARS-CoV-2 spike wells and in at least one common cold coronavirus spike condition. CDR3 similarity was assessed by Levenshtein distance using the stringdist R package, and unrooted trees were constructed with ape in R 3.6.1. TCRdb took over this immuneACCESS table, retaining in-frame rearrangements with V and J assigned. Such tables are incomplete; in checked studies, under half of the missing clones stem from an unresolved V gene, and the remainder is unexplained. D and trimming come from the DNA, and the V and J calls and clone size come from that table. The sample table contains 40,000 to 45,000 clones; only one count was recorded for approximately 82% of them. In total, the top ten clones hold roughly 3.5% of the sample.

Turning to this clone: No cognate antigen has been identified for it. Base qualities are missing; no much larger clone stands one base away.

The CDR3 measures 13 amino acids from cysteine to phenylalanine. The only DNA kept is the CDR3, 39 bases in frame from the first base. V lost 2 bases and J lost 7 bases; the stretch between them is 8 bases long. CDR1 and CDR2, per the germline V gene, are ENHRY and SYGVKD. The chain links TRBV10-3 with TRBJ2-2, with a weak D call of TRBD2 (5 bases match). Sequenced here: CD4+ T cells from PBMCs cultured without peptide, sampled after COVID-19 vaccination. The TCR sequence derives from a human donor who had a prior SARS-CoV-2 infection. The DNA sequence is given as TGTGCCATCAGTGAGGTCGGGGTCGGGGAGCTGTTTTTT. It translates as CAISEVGVGELFF.